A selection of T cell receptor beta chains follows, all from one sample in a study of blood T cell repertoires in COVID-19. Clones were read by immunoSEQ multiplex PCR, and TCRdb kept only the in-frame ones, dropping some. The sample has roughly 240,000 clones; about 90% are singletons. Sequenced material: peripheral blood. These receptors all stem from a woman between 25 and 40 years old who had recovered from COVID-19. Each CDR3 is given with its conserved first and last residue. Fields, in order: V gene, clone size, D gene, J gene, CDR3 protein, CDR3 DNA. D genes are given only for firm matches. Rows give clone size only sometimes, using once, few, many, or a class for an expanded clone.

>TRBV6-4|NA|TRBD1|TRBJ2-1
CASQERPGQNNEQFF
TGTGCCAGCCAAGAAAGACCGGGACAGAACAATGAGCAGTTCTTC
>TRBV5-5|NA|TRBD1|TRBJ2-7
CASSSADPRQGTSGEQYF
TGTGCCAGCAGCTCGGCCGACCCGAGACAGGGAACCTCCGGCGAGCAGTACTTC
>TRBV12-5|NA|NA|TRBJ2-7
CASGLYRGGEQYF
TGTGCTAGTGGTTTGTATCGGGGAGGCGAGCAGTACTTC
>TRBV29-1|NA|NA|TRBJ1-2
CSVEREFREGYGYTF
TGCAGCGTTGAAAGGGAGTTCAGAGAGGGCTATGGCTACACCTTC
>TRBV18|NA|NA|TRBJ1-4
CASSPSQGKNEKLFF
TGTGCCAGCTCACCATCACAGGGAAAAAATGAAAAACTGTTTTTT
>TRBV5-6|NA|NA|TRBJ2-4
CASSPGGLLAKNIQYF
TGTGCCAGCAGCCCCGGCGGACTTTTAGCCAAAAACATTCAGTACTTC
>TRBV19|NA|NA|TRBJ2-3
CASSQPPTGATQYF
TGTGCCAGTAGTCAACCCCCCACGGGAGCTACGCAGTATTTT
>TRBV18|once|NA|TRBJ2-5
CASSPDGAILQETQYF
TGTGCCAGCTCGCCCGATGGGGCCATCCTCCAAGAGACCCAGTACTTC
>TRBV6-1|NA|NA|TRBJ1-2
CASSEVRQTGYGYTF
TGTGCCAGCAGTGAGGTTAGACAGACGGGCTATGGCTACACCTTC
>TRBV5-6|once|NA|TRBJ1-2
CASNRFGQPLSYGYTF
TGTGCCAGCAACCGTTTCGGACAGCCGCTGAGCTATGGCTACACCTTC
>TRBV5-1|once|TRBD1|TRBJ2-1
CASSYNRDRAFF
TGCGCCAGCAGTTACAACCGGGACAGGGCTTTCTTC
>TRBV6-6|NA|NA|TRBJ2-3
CASREGGTDTQYF
TGTGCCAGCCGCGAAGGGGGTACAGATACGCAGTATTTT
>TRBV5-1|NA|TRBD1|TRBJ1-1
CASSLRDSSEAFF
TGCGCCAGCAGCTTAAGGGACAGCTCTGAAGCTTTCTTT
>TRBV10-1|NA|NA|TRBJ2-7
CASSEVGGLYEQYF
TGCGCCAGCAGTGAAGTCGGTGGTCTCTACGAGCAGTACTTC
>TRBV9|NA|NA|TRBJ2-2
CASSVGSVSTGELFF
TGTGCCAGCAGCGTAGGTAGCGTCAGCACCGGGGAGCTGTTTTTT
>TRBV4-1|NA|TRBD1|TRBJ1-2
CASSQYGQGDPSYYGYTF
TGCGCCAGCAGCCAATATGGACAGGGAGACCCTTCATACTATGGCTACACCTTC
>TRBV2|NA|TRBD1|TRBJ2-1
CASTPDRALGNEQFF
TGTGCCAGCACTCCTGACAGGGCACTCGGGAATGAGCAGTTCTTC
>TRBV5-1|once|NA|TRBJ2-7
CASSLRRRERDEQYF
TGCGCCAGCAGCTTGAGAAGGAGGGAAAGAGACGAGCAGTACTTC
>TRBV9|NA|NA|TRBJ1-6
CASSAEGTLHF
TGTGCCAGCAGCGCCGAGGGAACCCTCCACTTT
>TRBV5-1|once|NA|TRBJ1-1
CASSSITQGTGTEAFF
TGCGCCAGCAGCTCGATTACACAGGGAACGGGGACTGAAGCTTTCTTT
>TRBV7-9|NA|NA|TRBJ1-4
CASSLVGGANEKLFF
TGTGCCAGCAGCTTAGTAGGTGGAGCTAATGAAAAACTGTTTTTT
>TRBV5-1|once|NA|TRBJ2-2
CASSLASATAVSGELFF
TGCGCCAGCAGCTTGGCCTCTGCGACCGCGGTGTCCGGGGAGCTGTTTTTT
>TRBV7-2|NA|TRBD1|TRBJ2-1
CASRPTGTGGNNEQFF
TGTGCCAGCAGACCCACCGGGACAGGGGGAAACAATGAGCAGTTCTTC
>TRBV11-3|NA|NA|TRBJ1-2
CASSLGGGRGWSPNYGYTF
TGTGCCAGCAGCTTAGGAGGAGGCAGGGGATGGAGCCCTAACTATGGCTACACCTTC
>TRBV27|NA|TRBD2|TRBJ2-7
CASSLERGSYEQYF
TGTGCCAGCAGTTTAGAGCGGGGGAGCTACGAGCAGTACTTC
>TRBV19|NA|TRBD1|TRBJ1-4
CASSPEDRGFDEKLFF
TGTGCCAGTAGTCCCGAGGACAGGGGATTTGATGAAAAACTGTTTTTT
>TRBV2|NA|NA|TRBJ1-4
CASTGLNEKLFF
TGTGCCAGCACTGGACTTAATGAAAAACTGTTTTTT
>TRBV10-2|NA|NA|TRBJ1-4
CASTDTGYEKLFF
TGCGCCAGCACAGACACTGGCTATGAAAAACTGTTTTTT
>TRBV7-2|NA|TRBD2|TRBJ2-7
CASSLSGLAGHTTYEQYF
TGTGCCAGCAGCTTAAGCGGACTAGCGGGGCACACGACCTACGAGCAGTACTTC
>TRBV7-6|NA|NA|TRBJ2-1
CASSPSGSGWNEQFF
TGTGCCAGCAGCCCTAGTGGTTCAGGGTGGAATGAGCAGTTCTTC
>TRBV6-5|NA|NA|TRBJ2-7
CASTRGGPLPYEQYF
TGTGCCAGCACGCGCGGGGGCCCCCTTCCGTACGAGCAGTACTTC
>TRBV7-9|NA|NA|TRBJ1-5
CASSVGGDQPQHF
TGTGCCAGCAGCGTAGGAGGCGATCAGCCCCAGCATTTT
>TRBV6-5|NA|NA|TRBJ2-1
CASKERAHNEQFF
TGTGCCAGCAAGGAGCGGGCGCACAATGAGCAGTTCTTC
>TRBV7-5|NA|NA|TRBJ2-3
CVRSPRLPLKPDTQYF
TGTGTCAGAAGTCCCCGACTGCCCCTTAAACCAGATACGCAGTATTTT
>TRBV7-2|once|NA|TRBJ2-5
CASSYYEQETQYF
TGTGCCAGCAGTTACTACGAACAAGAGACCCAGTACTTC
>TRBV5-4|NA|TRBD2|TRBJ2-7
CASSSRTSGGRSYEQYF
TGTGCCAGCAGCTCCCGGACTAGCGGGGGGCGCTCCTACGAGCAGTACTTC
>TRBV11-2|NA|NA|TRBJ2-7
CASSSGRAGVQYF
TGTGCCAGCAGCTCAGGTAGGGCCGGGGTGCAGTACTTC